These 10 T cell receptor beta chains were sequenced from one sample in a study of T cell responses to AZD1222 COVID-19 vaccine. Some clones are missing from TCRdb's copy, which holds only in-frame ones; the method was immunoSEQ multiplex PCR. The sample has fewer than 300,000 clones, more than 80% seen once. Source: peripheral blood, taken on day 0 of AZD1222 vaccination. Source of these receptors: an adult in good health.

This chain joins TRBV5-6 and TRBJ2-1; D gene ambiguous. V dropped 0 bases and J dropped 9 bases, with 4 bases sitting between them. This CDR3 spans 11 amino acids. Germline CDR1 and CDR2: SGHDT and YYEEEE. This CDR3 is CASSLVTEQFF. DNA for the CDR3: TGTGCCAGCAGCTTGGTAACTGAGCAGTTCTTC.

The chain couples TRBV5-1 to TRBJ2-1; D remains unclear. The V gene lost 4 bases and the J gene lost 9 bases, with 8 bases spanning the gap. Germline values: CDR1 SGHRS, CDR2 YFSETQ. The CDR3 runs to 11 residues. The CDR3 loop is CASSAGVEQFF. CDR3 DNA sequence: TGCGCCAGCAGCGCCGGAGTTGAGCAGTTCTTC.

In its sample, this clone was seen once. The chain is built from TRBV10-3 and TRBJ2-3, with a tentative D call TRBD2 (5 bases). The CDR3 is 13 amino acids. Trimming left V 6 bases short and J 0 bases short, with 7 bases between. Germline loops: CDR1 ENHRY, CDR2 SYGVKD. Written as DNA, the CDR3 is TGTGCCATCAGATCGGGGAGCACAGATACGCAGTATTTT. Residues: CAIRSGSTDTQYF.

The V gene is TRBV4-3, the J gene TRBJ2-1, with a possible D match to TRBD2 (6 bases). The V gene lost 0 bases and the J gene lost 5 bases, with 14 bases spanning the gap. CDR1 and CDR2 (germline): LGHNA, YSLEER. The CDR3 has 16 residues. The CDR3 region is CASSQEVASVNNEQFF. The CDR3 DNA follows: TGCGCCAGCAGCCAAGAAGTAGCTAGCGTAAACAATGAGCAGTTCTTC.

The chain couples TRBV29-1 to TRBJ1-5; D call uncertain. The CDR3 has 14 amino acids. Germline CDR1 and CDR2: SQVTM and ANQGSEA. The germline V and J ends were trimmed by 6 bases and 1 base, with 13 bases remaining between them. The CDR3, as DNA: TGCAGCGTGTCGGACGGAGGGAGCAATCAGCCCCAGCATTTT. Translation gives CSVSDGGSNQPQHF. Combining the CDR3 with reference TRBV29-1 and TRBJ1-5 gives the whole variable domain SAVISQKPSRDICQRGTSLTIQCQVDSQVTMMFWYRQQPGQSLTLIATANQGSEATYESGFVIDKFPISRPNLTFSTLTVSNMSPEDSSIYLCSVSDGGSNQPQHFGDGTRLSIL.

The rearrangement joins TRBV7-9 to TRBJ2-3; possible D gene TRBD2, 6 bases. Trimming pared 5 bases from V and 0 bases from J, leaving 12 bases between. Germline V gene data show CDR1 as SEHNR and CDR2 as FQNEAQ (reference sequence). CDR3 length: 15 residues. CDR3 sequence reads: CASSPTRGSTDTQYF. CDR3 sequence (DNA): TGTGCCAGCAGCCCGACCCGGGGGAGCACAGATACGCAGTATTTT.

V and J are TRBV19 and TRBJ2-1; TRBD1 or TRBD2 may be the D gene (5 bases each). V lost 5 bases and J 10 bases, leaving 24 bases between the germline ends. CDR3 length equals 16 residues. Germline V gene lookup returns CDR1 LNHDA and CDR2 SQIVND (reference sequence). Here the CDR3 DNA reads TGTGCCAGTAGTCCCCGAACGGGACCAACCTCAGGGGAGCAGTTCTTC. This encodes CASSPRTGPTSGEQFF.

V usage is TRBV28 and J usage is TRBJ1-1, with no clear D. Germline assignment: CDR1 MDHEN and CDR2 SYDVKM. The CDR3 spans 13 residues. Trimming took 5 bases from V and 0 from J, leaving 7 bases between them. CDR3 sequence: CASSVPMNTEAFF. For the CDR3, the DNA is TGTGCCAGCAGTGTGCCGATGAACACTGAAGCTTTCTTT.

Turning to this clone: Additional DNA sequences in this sample encode the identical CDR3. This rearrangement joins TRBV7-9 to TRBJ1-3; D remains unclear. The V and J ends lost 1 base and 3 bases respectively, with 4 bases between them. Germline CDR1 is SEHNR and CDR2 is FQNEAQ (reference sequence). CDR3 length equals 13 residues. This CDR3 is CASSLEGGNTIYF. CDR3 DNA sequence: TGTGCCAGCAGCTTAGAAGGTGGAAACACCATATATTTT.

The chain uses TRBV2 and TRBJ2-1; D tentatively fits TRBD1 or TRBD2 (5 bases each). The CDR3 is 12 amino acids. The ends were cut back, 7 bases at V and 12 bases at J, with 16 bases in the middle. Germline V gene data show CDR1 as SNHLY and CDR2 as FYNNEI. The CDR3 DNA is TGTGCCAGCACCGAATTGTTGGGGGTGCAGTTCTTC. Translated: CASTELLGVQFF.